These T cell receptor beta chains were read from a single sample in a study of cytomegalovirus exposure and HLA in healthy donors. This table comes from immunoSEQ multiplex PCR, and its TCRdb copy is limited to in-frame clones, with some not included. Of approximately 140,000 clones in the sample, roughly 78% were seen once. Sequences were obtained from PBMCs. Receptor source: a middle-aged man in good health and CMV-seropositive. Both conserved end residues are part of each CDR3. The D gene is left open where the match is weak. A clone size is listed for some rows: how often the clone was seen (once, few, many), or a class if it is expanded.

d_call,clone_size,j_call,v_call,cdr3_nt,cdr3_aa
TRBD2,NA,TRBJ2-3,TRBV5-1,TGCGCCAGCAGCGCTGCTAGCGGGGGGGGAGGCACAGATACGCAGTATTTT,CASSAASGGGGTDTQYF
TRBD1,NA,TRBJ1-1,TRBV18,TGTGCCAGCTCACGTCGGAGAGACAGGGCGGACACTGAAGCTTTCTTT,CASSRRRDRADTEAFF
TRBD1,NA,TRBJ1-5,TRBV18,TGTGCCAGCTCGTCCGGGACAGGGGGATGGATTCAGCCCCAGCATTTT,CASSSGTGGWIQPQHF
TRBD2,NA,TRBJ2-3,TRBV19,TGTGCCAGTAGTAAGACTAGCGAAAGTACAGATACGCAGTATTTT,CASSKTSESTDTQYF
NA,NA,TRBJ1-1,TRBV6-6,TGTGCCAGCAGCGAGCCTTCCAACACTGAAGCTTTCTTT,CASSEPSNTEAFF
TRBD2,NA,TRBJ2-7,TRBV7-2,TGTGCCAGCAGCCAGAGTTTAAGCGGGAGGACTGTCTCCTACGAGCAGTACTTC,CASSQSLSGRTVSYEQYF
TRBD2,NA,TRBJ2-3,TRBV5-1,TGCGCCAGCAGCCAACCTAGCGGTTCCACAGATACGCAGTATTTT,CASSQPSGSTDTQYF
NA,NA,TRBJ1-1,TRBV12-2,TGTGCAAGTCGCCCTAGACAGGGGGGACGGGGTGAGACTTTCTTT,CASRPRQGGRGETFF
NA,NA,TRBJ2-7,TRBV7-7,TGCGCTAGCAGCTTCAGGCCTACCTCCTACGAGCAGTACTTC,CASSFRPTSYEQYF
NA,NA,TRBJ1-1,TRBV28,TGTGCCAGCAATCAACTGGGCGGGGGAGGAACTGAAGCTTTCTTT,CASNQLGGGGTEAFF
TRBD2,NA,TRBJ2-1,TRBV19,TGTGCCAGTAGTCTCCAGACTAGCGGGATCCAGTTCTTC,CASSLQTSGIQFF
NA,NA,TRBJ1-4,TRBV18,TGTGCCAGCTCACAATGGACGGGGAATGAAAAACTGTTTTTT,CASSQWTGNEKLFF
TRBD2,NA,TRBJ2-7,TRBV28,TGTGCCAGCAGTTTTCGTCTTAGCGGGAGCTCCTACGAGCAGTACTTC,CASSFRLSGSSYEQYF
NA,once,TRBJ2-7,TRBV7-2,TGTGCCAGCAGCGCCGTCTCCTACGAGCAGTACTTC,CASSAVSYEQYF
NA,NA,TRBJ2-1,TRBV23-1,TGCGCCAGCAGTAAATCTCATTACTTCTCCTACAATGAGCAGTTCTTC,CASSKSHYFSYNEQFF
TRBD1,once,TRBJ2-7,TRBV10-3,TGTGCCATCAGCCTCCGGGACAGGGAGTCCGAGCAGTACTTC,CAISLRDRESEQYF
NA,NA,TRBJ1-1,TRBV2,TGTGCCAGCAGTGACCCTTCCAGGGACTTCCTCGAAGCTTTCTTT,CASSDPSRDFLEAFF
NA,NA,TRBJ2-7,TRBV6-5,TGTGCCAGCAGTGAAAATCCGGAGGGCTCACAGCAGTACTTC,CASSENPEGSQQYF
TRBD1,NA,TRBJ1-6,TRBV5-6,TGTGCCAGCACCAATACAGGGGAATCCTATAATTCACCCCTCCACTTT,CASTNTGESYNSPLHF
NA,NA,TRBJ2-5,TRBV2,TGTGCCAGCAGTGGACAGTACCAAGAGACCCAGTACTTC,CASSGQYQETQYF
TRBD1,NA,TRBJ1-1,TRBV29-1,TGCAGCGTTGAAGGACAGGGTGGCGGTGAAGCTTTCTTT,CSVEGQGGGEAFF
TRBD2,NA,TRBJ2-7,TRBV9,TGTGCCAGCAGCGTAAGGGCTAGCGGGAGTATCGCCTACGAGCAGTACTTC,CASSVRASGSIAYEQYF
NA,NA,TRBJ2-3,TRBV28,TGTGCCAGCAGTTCCCCTTCGACTACCACAGATACGCAGTATTTT,CASSSPSTTTDTQYF
TRBD1,NA,TRBJ2-2,TRBV11-3,TGTGCCAGCAGCGGTCCTGGGACAGACGGGGAGCTGTTTTTT,CASSGPGTDGELFF
TRBD1,NA,TRBJ2-5,TRBV6-6,TGTGCCAGCAGTGTGGACAGGGGGGGGGAGACCCAGTACTTC,CASSVDRGGETQYF
NA,NA,TRBJ1-5,TRBV27,TGTGCCAGCAGTTTACGGGATAGCAATCAGCCCCAGCATTTT,CASSLRDSNQPQHF
TRBD1,few,TRBJ1-2,TRBV19,TGTGCCACCGGCGGACAGGGCTTCGGCAACTATGGCTACACCTTC,CATGGQGFGNYGYTF
TRBD2,once,TRBJ2-3,TRBV29-1,TGCAGCGTTGAAAGGGGACTAGCGGGGGATACGCAGTATTTT,CSVERGLAGDTQYF
TRBD2,NA,TRBJ2-1,TRBV5-1,TGCGCCAGCAGCCAGACTAGCGGGAGGGCTGGGTTTGTCGGGTTCTTC,CASSQTSGRAGFVGFF
NA,NA,TRBJ2-2,TRBV7-3,TGTGCCAGCAGCAGCAGACTCGGGGAGCTGTTTTTT,CASSSRLGELFF
NA,NA,TRBJ1-5,TRBV11-2,TGTGCCAGCAGCTTAGATTGGCGGCAGCCCAATCAGCCCCAGCATTTT,CASSLDWRQPNQPQHF
NA,NA,TRBJ2-3,TRBV10-1,TGCGCCAGCAGTGAGACCCAGACTATTTTGGAAGGAAATACGCAGTATTTT,CASSETQTILEGNTQYF
NA,once,TRBJ1-2,TRBV28,TGTGCCAGCAGTTTACCATACAGCACCTATGGCTACACCTTC,CASSLPYSTYGYTF
TRBD1,once,TRBJ1-2,TRBV5-1,TGCGCCAGCAGCCCAATGGGACAGGACTATGGCTACACCTTC,CASSPMGQDYGYTF
NA,NA,TRBJ2-5,TRBV7-6,TGTGCCAGCAGCCAACAGGGCCTTTTAGGGGAGACCCAGTACTTC,CASSQQGLLGETQYF
TRBD2,NA,TRBJ2-7,TRBV6-5,TGTGCCAGCAGTTACGGGTCTAGCGGTGACTACGAGCAGTACTTC,CASSYGSSGDYEQYF
NA,NA,TRBJ2-6,TRBV5-6,TGTGCCAGCAGCTCACCGGGAACTGGGGCCAACGTCCTGACTTTC,CASSSPGTGANVLTF
TRBD2,NA,TRBJ2-2,TRBV28,TGTGCCAGCAGAGGGACTAGCGGGAGGGCGGTCACCGGGGAGCTGTTTTTT,CASRGTSGRAVTGELFF
TRBD2,NA,TRBJ2-3,TRBV2,TGTGCCAGCGCGACCTCCGGGACTAGTCCGACAGATACGCAGTATTTT,CASATSGTSPTDTQYF
NA,once,TRBJ1-1,TRBV10-2,TGCGCCGGAGTAGAAGCTTTCTTT,CAGVEAFF
NA,NA,TRBJ2-1,TRBV10-1,TGCGCCAGCAGTGAGGCGGTGGAGCAGTTCTTC,CASSEAVEQFF
TRBD2,NA,TRBJ2-7,TRBV5-1,TGCGCCAGCAGCCCCAGGACTAGCGGGACCTCAACCTACGAGCAGTACTTC,CASSPRTSGTSTYEQYF
TRBD2,NA,TRBJ2-3,TRBV29-1,TGCAGCGTTTTCGGGGGGGCAGGGGTAACAGATACGCAGTATTTT,CSVFGGAGVTDTQYF